A selection of T cell receptor beta chains follows, all from one sample in a study of HIV-infected children after antiretroviral therapy interruption. TCRdb redid the calling of the 3' RACE reads with MiXCR, one entry per CDR3 protein. The repertoire holds more than 35,000 distinct CDR3 sequences, just over 6.5% seen once, with approximately 0.9% in the top ten. The source material was CD45RA+ CD4+ T cells from PBMCs, pooled from several time points, sampled from a donor given antiretroviral therapy, either interrupted or continuous. The receptors here all came from a pool of human donors with HIV. CDR3s include the opening cysteine and the closing phenylalanine or tryptophan. Fields, in order: D gene, J gene, clone size, V gene, CDR3 DNA, CDR3 protein. A D gene is named only where the DNA matches it firmly. A clone size is listed for some rows: how often the clone was seen (once, few, many), or a class if it is expanded.

NA,TRBJ2-5,many,TRBV14,TGTGCCAGCAGCCAAGAGGGGTTGGCAGGAGAGACCCAGTACTTC,CASSQEGLAGETQYF
TRBD2,TRBJ2-1,many,TRBV14,TGTGCCAGCAGCCAAGAATCCCCTAGCGGGAGTTACAATGAGCAGTTCTTC,CASSQESPSGSYNEQFF
NA,TRBJ1-4,many,TRBV5-4,TGTGCCAGCAGCTTGGAGGCAGGGCGGTCTGAAAAACTGTTTTTT,CASSLEAGRSEKLFF
NA,TRBJ2-7,many,TRBV7-2,TGTGCCAGCAGCTTAGTGGGAGTAAGGTACGAGCAGTACTTC,CASSLVGVRYEQYF
NA,TRBJ2-2,once,TRBV7-2,TGTGCCAGCAGGGTGTCCCGACCCGGGGAGCTGTTTTTT,CASRVSRPGELFF
NA,TRBJ1-4,many,TRBV28,TGTGCCAGCAGTTTGTGGCCAGCACCAACTAATGAAAAACTGTTTTTT,CASSLWPAPTNEKLFF
TRBD2,TRBJ2-5,many,TRBV11-2,TGTGCCAGCAGCTTAGCCCTAGCGGGAGTAGAGACCCAGTACTTC,CASSLALAGVETQYF
TRBD1,TRBJ1-3,many,TRBV6-1,TGTGCCAGCAGTGCAGGGACAGCTGGAAACACCATATATTTT,CASSAGTAGNTIYF
TRBD1,TRBJ1-3,many,TRBV19,TGTGCCAGTACGGTTGACAGGGCGGCTGGAAACACCATATATTTT,CASTVDRAAGNTIYF
TRBD1,TRBJ1-1,many,TRBV27,TGTGCCAGCAGTTTCTCAGGACAGGGCACTGAAGCTTTCTTT,CASSFSGQGTEAFF
TRBD1,TRBJ2-3,many,TRBV19,TGTGCCAGTAGTATAGAGCGGACAGGGGGAAGGACAGATACGCAGTATTTT,CASSIERTGGRTDTQYF
NA,TRBJ2-3,few,TRBV5-1,TGCGCCAGCAGCTTGCCCCAGGCTAGCACAGATACGCAGTATTTT,CASSLPQASTDTQYF
NA,TRBJ2-1,NA,TRBV19,TGTGCCAGTAACACCTGGCGGGGGCAATCCTACAATGAGCAGTTCTTC,CASNTWRGQSYNEQFF
NA,TRBJ2-1,many,TRBV27,TGTGCCAGCAGTCGTCTCAGGGGAACCTACAATGAGCAGTTCTTC,CASSRLRGTYNEQFF
NA,TRBJ1-1,NA,TRBV11-2,TGTGCCAGCAGCTTAGATAGGGCCAGCGTCTCTGAAGCTTTCTTT,CASSLDRASVSEAFF
TRBD1,TRBJ1-1,many,TRBV20-1,TGCAGTGTCCGGCCGACAGGGAGGGTCGAGGAAGCTTTCTTT,CSVRPTGRVEEAFF
TRBD1,TRBJ1-2,many,TRBV5-4,TGTGCCAGCTCGACCGAGACAGGGGCCCTCTATGGCTACACCTTC,CASSTETGALYGYTF
NA,TRBJ2-1,many,TRBV9,TGTGCCAGCAGCGTAGAACATTCCTACAATGAGCAGTTCTTC,CASSVEHSYNEQFF
NA,TRBJ2-7,many,TRBV3-1,TGTGCCAGCAGTAGGGGTATTTACGAGCAGTACTTC,CASSRGIYEQYF
NA,TRBJ1-1,few,TRBV5-1,TGCGCCAGCAGCTTACCCAGGGGCTTGAACACTGAAGCTTTCTTT,CASSLPRGLNTEAFF
NA,TRBJ1-2,many,TRBV12-3/TRBV12-4,TGTGCCAGCAGTTCCCGGGACGGTTCCTATGGCTACACCTTC,CASSSRDGSYGYTF
NA,TRBJ2-3,NA,TRBV24-1,TGTGCCACCAGTGACCCAACCACAGATACGCAGTATTTT,CATSDPTTDTQYF
TRBD1,TRBJ1-2,many,TRBV12-3/TRBV12-4,TGTGCCAGCAGTCCATACACTGACACGGGACAGATCCCTAACTATGGCTACACCTTC,CASSPYTDTGQIPNYGYTF
TRBD2,TRBJ2-5,few,TRBV29-1,TGCAGCGTCGGGGGGACTCAAGAGACCCAGTACTTC,CSVGGTQETQYF
NA,TRBJ1-1,medium-sized,TRBV15,TGTGCTAGCACCGGGACAACAAACACAGAAGTCTTCTTT,CASTGTTNTEVFF
TRBD2,TRBJ2-3,many,TRBV6-1,TGTGCCAGCACCTACACCGAGCCGCGGACAACCGGGACTAGCGGACGCACAGATACGCAGTATTTT,CASTYTEPRTTGTSGRTDTQYF
NA,TRBJ2-4,many,TRBV2,TGTGCCGGGGCCCGGGGCAATCCCCAACACATTCAGTACTTC,CAGARGNPQHIQYF
NA,TRBJ1-1,many,TRBV20-1,TGCAGTGCTAGAGATCTGCTAGCGAGGACTGAAGCTTTCTTT,CSARDLLARTEAFF
NA,TRBJ1-4,many,TRBV7-8,TGTGCCAGCAGCACGTTGGGGGGGAAGATTAATGAAAAACTGTTTTTT,CASSTLGGKINEKLFF
NA,TRBJ1-2,many,TRBV7-2,TGTGCCAGCAGCTTAGCAGGGAGGAACTATGGCTACACCTTC,CASSLAGRNYGYTF
NA,TRBJ1-1,few,TRBV29-1,TGCAGCGCCACACAGGGGAACACTGAAGCTTTCTTT,CSATQGNTEAFF
NA,TRBJ2-5,many,TRBV20-1,TGCAGTGCTAGAGATTCCGCAGGGATACAAGAGACCCAGTACTTC,CSARDSAGIQETQYF
NA,TRBJ1-1,many,TRBV10-3,TGTGCCATCACCTCACAGGGACAACCGAACACTGAAGCTTTCTTT,CAITSQGQPNTEAFF
NA,TRBJ2-2,many,TRBV5-6,TGTGCCAGCAGCTTGGCCAACCAGGGCACCGGGGAGCTGTTTTTT,CASSLANQGTGELFF
NA,TRBJ1-1,many,TRBV6-5,TGTGCCAGCAGGGCGGGAGACGTGGCTTTCTTT,CASRAGDVAFF
NA,TRBJ2-7,many,TRBV7-2,TGTGCCAGCAGCTTGGGGAATCAGGGGTTAGGCGAGCAGTACTTC,CASSLGNQGLGEQYF
TRBD2,TRBJ2-1,many,TRBV6-6,TGTGCCACCGCGATTAGTTTAGCGGGAGTTGAAGAGCAGTTCTTC,CATAISLAGVEEQFF
NA,TRBJ2-3,many,TRBV12-3/TRBV12-4,TGTGCCAGCAGTTTCCAACCCGGAGATACGCAGTATTTT,CASSFQPGDTQYF
TRBD2,TRBJ2-7,many,TRBV12-3/TRBV12-4,TGTGCCAGCAGTTTGTCTAGCGGCTCCTACGAGCAGTACTTC,CASSLSSGSYEQYF
NA,TRBJ2-1,many,TRBV19,TGTGCCAGTAGTATTTCGCCCAGCCGCGATGAGCAGTTCTTC,CASSISPSRDEQFF
TRBD1,TRBJ2-7,many,TRBV5-6,TGTGCCAGCAGCAAGGGACAGGGGATGGGATCCTACGAGCAGTACTTC,CASSKGQGMGSYEQYF
NA,TRBJ2-7,NA,TRBV12-3/TRBV12-4,TGTGCCAGCAGCGTGGTCAGTGATGGCGAGCAGTACTTC,CASSVVSDGEQYF
TRBD1,TRBJ2-4,few,TRBV6-2/TRBV6-3,TGTGCCAGCAGCAAGGGGGCGGTTGCCAAAAACATTCAGTACTTC,CASSKGAVAKNIQYF
NA,TRBJ1-5,NA,TRBV7-9,TGTGCCAGCAGCCCCCAGAGCAATCAGCCCCAGCATTTT,CASSPQSNQPQHF
TRBD2,TRBJ2-1,many,TRBV5-1,TGCGCCAGCAGCTCAGGACTAGTCTCTGATGATGAGCAGTTCTTC,CASSSGLVSDDEQFF
NA,TRBJ2-1,NA,TRBV20-1,TGCAGTGCTAGGGTACTTGGGAATGAGCAGTTCTTC,CSARVLGNEQFF
NA,TRBJ2-7,many,TRBV7-2,TGTGCCAGCAGCTTAGTGACTCGCGCGAGGCAGTACTTC,CASSLVTRARQYF